The present T cell receptor (beta chain) was sequenced within a study of blood T cells in healthy people across ages. V shed 8 bases, J shed 1 base, and the junction held 7 bases outside the gene matches. CDR1 LGHDT and CDR2 YNNKEL come from the germline V gene (reference sequence). This CDR3 has 14 amino acids. Next came a second PCR, run for about 7 to 12 cycles, which used a sample-barcoded 5' primer along with a J-beta primer mix. Via MiXCR, TCRdb re-called the 5' RACE reads, giving one row per CDR3 protein. Here the sample spans more than 1,400,000 distinct CDR3 sequences, around two fifths being singletons.

This TCR was recovered from a woman under 30 in good health. The V gene is TRBV3-1, the J gene TRBJ2-5, with TRBD2 identical over 7 bases. The specimen sequenced was blood. The DNA for the CDR3 is TGTGCCAGCTCCTCGGGACTACTCCAAGAGACCCAGTACTTC. It codes for CASSSGLLQETQYF.